This T cell receptor (beta chain) was sequenced in a study of cytomegalovirus exposure and HLA in healthy donors. Here immunoSEQ multiplex PCR was the method, and the copy in TCRdb shows in-frame clones only, minus some. The data show about 110,000 clones, approximately 85% seen once. The donors were members of the validation cohort, which comprised 120 subjects and was separate from the first cohort of some 680 subjects. Per the germline V gene, CDR1 is LNHNV and CDR2 is YYDKDF (reference sequence). V lost 5 bases and J lost 9; bases outside the gene matches: 16. The CDR3 is 16 amino acids. This clonotype was obtained from a young woman in good health and CMV-seronegative. Specimen: PBMCs. The V and J genes are TRBV15 and TRBJ2-1; 7 bases align to TRBD1. CDR3 DNA sequence: TGTGCCACCAGCCTCCTCCCGGGACAGATTGAGATTGAGCAGTTCTTC. It is translated as CATSLLPGQIEIEQFF.